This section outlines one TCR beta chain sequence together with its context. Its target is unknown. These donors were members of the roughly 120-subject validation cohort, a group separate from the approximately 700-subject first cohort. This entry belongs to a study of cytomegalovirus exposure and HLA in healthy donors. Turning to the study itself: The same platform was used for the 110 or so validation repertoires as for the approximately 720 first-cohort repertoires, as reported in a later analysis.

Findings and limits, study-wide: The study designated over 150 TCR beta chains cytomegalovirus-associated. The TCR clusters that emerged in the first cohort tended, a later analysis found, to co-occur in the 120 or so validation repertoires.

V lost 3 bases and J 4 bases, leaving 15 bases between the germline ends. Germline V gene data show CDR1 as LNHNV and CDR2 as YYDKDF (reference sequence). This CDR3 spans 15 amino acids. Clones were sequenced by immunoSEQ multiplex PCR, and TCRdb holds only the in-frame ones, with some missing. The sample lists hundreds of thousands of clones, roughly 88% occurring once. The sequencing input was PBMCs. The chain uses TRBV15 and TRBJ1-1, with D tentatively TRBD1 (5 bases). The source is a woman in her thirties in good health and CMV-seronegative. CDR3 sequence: CATSSREGVGTEAFF. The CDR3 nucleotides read TGTGCCACCAGCAGCAGGGAAGGAGTGGGCACTGAAGCTTTCTTT.